The rows below give T cell receptor beta chains drawn from one sample of a study of T-cell reconstitution after alpha-beta-depleted transplantation in children. TCRdb itself ran the PCR reads through MiXCR, one entry per CDR3 protein. The sample lists roughly 300,000 distinct CDR3 sequences, 10% occurring once. Specimen: PBMCs from the stem cell graft donor, collected from the stem cell graft. These receptor sequences come from a human donor who donated a stem cell graft to a child with acute lymphoblastic leukemia. The CDR3 runs from the conserved cysteine through the conserved F or W. D genes are given only for firm matches. Clone size, where shown, is once, few, many, or a class for clones that have expanded.

V: TRBV5-1; size: few; J: TRBJ2-1; D: -; length: 17; CDR3: CASSLGPGSLSSNEQFF; DNA: TGCGCCAGCAGCTTGGGTCCAGGCTCACTCTCCAGCAATGAGCAGTTCTTC
V: TRBV20-1; size: many; J: TRBJ2-3; D: -; length: 17; CDR3: CSASKGGGRPSTDTQYF; DNA: TGCAGTGCTAGTAAGGGAGGTGGCCGGCCTAGCACAGATACGCAGTATTTT
V: TRBV5-1; size: many; J: TRBJ2-1; D: TRBD2; length: 16; CDR3: CASSLGGRGSYNEQFF; DNA: TGCGCCAGCAGCTTGGGCGGGAGGGGTTCCTACAATGAGCAGTTCTTC
V: TRBV7-2; size: -; J: TRBJ2-1; D: TRBD2; length: 15; CDR3: CASSLTGTSGYEQFF; DNA: TGTGCCAGCAGCTTGACCGGGACTAGCGGTTATGAGCAGTTCTTC
V: TRBV21-1; size: -; J: TRBJ1-6; D: -; length: 15; CDR3: CASPPGPSPNSPLHF; DNA: TGTGCCAGCCCTCCTGGACCGAGTCCTAATTCACCCCTCCACTTT
V: TRBV7-2; size: few; J: TRBJ2-7; D: -; length: 14; CDR3: CASSQRVASYEQYF; DNA: TGTGCCAGCAGCCAAAGGGTCGCGTCCTACGAGCAGTACTTC
V: TRBV3-1; size: few; J: TRBJ2-7; D: -; length: 17; CDR3: CASSQGPFGVSSYEQYF; DNA: TGTGCCAGCAGCCAAGGACCCTTTGGGGTGAGCTCCTACGAGCAGTACTTC
V: TRBV12-3/TRBV12-4; size: -; J: TRBJ2-1; D: TRBD2; length: 17; CDR3: CASRSGPARGYNGEQFF; DNA: TGTGCCAGCAGGTCGGGACCCGCGCGGGGGTACAATGGTGAGCAGTTCTTC
V: TRBV6-1; size: -; J: TRBJ1-4; D: -; length: 15; CDR3: CASSERTRGVEKLFF; DNA: TGTGCCAGCAGTGAACGGACACGGGGAGTCGAAAAACTGTTTTTT
V: TRBV20-1; size: few; J: TRBJ2-1; D: TRBD2; length: 15; CDR3: CSASTAAGGFNEQFF; DNA: TGCAGTGCTAGTACCGCAGCGGGAGGCTTTAATGAGCAGTTCTTC
V: TRBV19; size: -; J: TRBJ2-1; D: -; length: 13; CDR3: CASSMNGANEQFF; DNA: TGTGCCAGTAGTATGAATGGGGCCAATGAGCAGTTCTTC
V: TRBV20-1; size: -; J: TRBJ2-3; D: TRBD2; length: 18; CDR3: CSARDSSGRSSSTDTQYF; DNA: TGCAGTGCTAGAGATTCTAGCGGGCGCAGTTCTAGCACAGATACGCAGTATTTT
V: TRBV29-1; size: few; J: TRBJ2-1; D: -; length: 12; CDR3: CSVAGDSDEQFF; DNA: TGCAGCGTTGCAGGGGATAGCGATGAGCAGTTCTTC
V: TRBV5-1; size: many; J: TRBJ1-4; D: -; length: 13; CDR3: CASSLGQGGGLFF; DNA: TGCGCCAGCAGCTTGGGGCAGGGTGGTGGACTGTTTTTT
V: TRBV4-1; size: many; J: TRBJ2-1; D: TRBD2; length: 15; CDR3: CASSLGLAGNDEQFF; DNA: TGCGCCAGCAGCCTAGGACTAGCGGGAAACGATGAGCAGTTCTTC
V: TRBV11-2; size: few; J: TRBJ2-4; D: TRBD2; length: 17; CDR3: CASSSSRRASGKNIQYF; DNA: TGTGCCAGCAGCTCCTCCCGACGGGCTAGCGGCAAAAACATTCAGTACTTC
V: TRBV3-1; size: few; J: TRBJ1-2; D: -; length: 19; CDR3: CASSKINRTDKYPNYGYTF; DNA: TGTGCCAGCAGCAAAATAAATCGGACTGACAAATACCCTAACTATGGCTACACCTTC
V: TRBV15; size: -; J: TRBJ1-5; D: -; length: 15; CDR3: CATSKPGTANQPQHF; DNA: TGTGCCACCAGCAAACCAGGGACGGCGAATCAGCCCCAGCATTTT
V: TRBV20-1; size: few; J: TRBJ2-7; D: TRBD2; length: 15; CDR3: CSARDGEAGGYEQYF; DNA: TGCAGTGCTAGAGATGGAGAGGCGGGAGGATACGAGCAGTACTTC
V: TRBV10-3; size: few; J: TRBJ2-7; D: -; length: 14; CDR3: CAIADGSGSYEQYF; DNA: TGTGCCATCGCTGACGGTAGCGGATCCTACGAGCAGTACTTC
V: TRBV4-3; size: -; J: TRBJ2-1; D: TRBD2; length: 20; CDR3: CASSLFRQGLAGDRYNEQFF; DNA: TGCGCCAGCAGCCTTTTCCGGCAGGGACTAGCGGGAGATCGCTACAATGAGCAGTTCTTC
V: TRBV7-2; size: few; J: TRBJ2-1; D: TRBD1; length: 16; CDR3: CASSLDGTGVYNEQFF; DNA: TGTGCCAGCAGCTTAGATGGGACAGGGGTATACAATGAGCAGTTCTTC
V: TRBV14; size: many; J: TRBJ2-7; D: -; length: 11; CDR3: CASSQVNEQYF; DNA: TGTGCCAGCAGCCAAGTGAACGAGCAGTACTTC
V: TRBV20-1; size: -; J: TRBJ1-2; D: -; length: 14; CDR3: CSANTPETSYGYTF; DNA: TGCAGTGCAAACACCCCCGAGACAAGCTATGGCTACACCTTC
V: TRBV3-1; size: -; J: TRBJ1-1; D: -; length: 14; CDR3: CASSQGQLNTEAFF; DNA: TGTGCCAGCAGCCAAGGGCAGTTGAACACTGAAGCTTTCTTT
V: TRBV7-2; size: many; J: TRBJ1-4; D: -; length: 17; CDR3: CASSLGHKGGANEKLFF; DNA: TGTGCCAGCAGCCTAGGGCACAAGGGGGGAGCTAATGAAAAACTGTTTTTT
V: TRBV5-1; size: -; J: TRBJ2-3; D: TRBD1; length: 16; CDR3: CASSSRDSPSPDTQYF; DNA: TGCGCCAGCAGCTCAAGGGACAGTCCCTCTCCAGATACGCAGTATTTT
V: TRBV19; size: -; J: TRBJ2-5; D: TRBD1; length: 14; CDR3: CASSMTGGRETQYF; DNA: TGTGCCAGTAGTATGACAGGGGGTCGGGAGACCCAGTACTTC
V: TRBV29-1; size: -; J: TRBJ2-5; D: TRBD1; length: 11; CDR3: CSALTTGVYGF; DNA: TGCAGCGCCCTAACTACAGGGGTGTACGGGTTC
V: TRBV5-1; size: few; J: TRBJ2-1; D: TRBD2; length: 14; CDR3: CASSPRRAGDEQFF; DNA: TGCGCCAGCAGCCCCCGAAGAGCGGGAGATGAGCAGTTCTTC
V: TRBV25-1; size: many; J: TRBJ1-6; D: -; length: 15; CDR3: CASSDSSRGNSPLHF; DNA: TGTGCCAGCAGTGACTCCAGCAGGGGTAATTCACCCCTCCACTTT
V: TRBV5-1; size: many; J: TRBJ2-7; D: -; length: 11; CDR3: CASSLTGEQYF; DNA: TGCGCCAGCAGCTTAACGGGTGAGCAGTACTTC
V: TRBV12-3/TRBV12-4; size: -; J: TRBJ2-3; D: TRBD2; length: 16; CDR3: CASSLLAGGYTDTQYF; DNA: TGTGCCAGCAGTTTGCTAGCGGGAGGGTACACAGATACGCAGTATTTT
V: TRBV27; size: -; J: TRBJ1-5; D: -; length: 15; CDR3: CASSKHRDEGQPQHF; DNA: TGTGCCAGCAGTAAACACCGGGACGAGGGGCAGCCCCAGCATTTT
V: TRBV11-2; size: -; J: TRBJ2-7; D: TRBD2; length: 19; CDR3: CASSQTGLAGEYRDYEQYF; DNA: TGTGCCAGCAGCCAAACGGGACTAGCGGGAGAGTATAGGGACTACGAGCAGTACTTC
V: TRBV4-3; size: -; J: TRBJ2-1; D: TRBD2; length: 16; CDR3: CASSQDPSSGTNEQFF; DNA: TGCGCCAGCAGCCAAGATCCCAGTAGCGGGACTAATGAGCAGTTCTTC
V: TRBV27; size: -; J: TRBJ2-7; D: TRBD2; length: 15; CDR3: CASTWTSGTSYEQYF; DNA: TGTGCCAGCACCTGGACTAGCGGGACCTCCTACGAGCAGTACTTC
V: TRBV27; size: few; J: TRBJ2-5; D: -; length: 13; CDR3: CASTHPPGETQYF; DNA: TGTGCCAGCACTCATCCCCCAGGGGAGACCCAGTACTTC
V: TRBV28; size: -; J: TRBJ2-2; D: -; length: 16; CDR3: CASSPRGGRYTGELFF; DNA: TGTGCCAGCAGCCCAAGAGGGGGGAGGTACACCGGGGAGCTGTTTTTT
V: TRBV20-1; size: -; J: TRBJ2-7; D: -; length: 14; CDR3: CSASRAGLDHEQYF; DNA: TGCAGTGCTAGCCGGGCAGGTCTCGATCACGAGCAGTACTTC
V: TRBV10-3; size: many; J: TRBJ2-5; D: TRBD2; length: 13; CDR3: CAISSGSRETQYF; DNA: TGTGCCATCTCTAGCGGGAGCAGAGAGACCCAGTACTTC
V: TRBV7-2; size: -; J: TRBJ1-6; D: -; length: 17; CDR3: CASSLPGLGGANSPLHF; DNA: TGTGCCAGCAGCCTCCCGGGGTTAGGGGGGGCTAATTCACCCCTCCACTTT
V: TRBV24-1; size: few; J: TRBJ2-5; D: TRBD1; length: 14; CDR3: CATSRDRGQETQYF; DNA: TGTGCCACCAGCCGGGACAGAGGACAAGAGACCCAGTACTTC
V: TRBV27; size: few; J: TRBJ1-2; D: -; length: 13; CDR3: CASSFSRGWGYTF; DNA: TGTGCCAGCAGTTTCAGCAGGGGCTGGGGCTACACCTTC
V: TRBV12-3/TRBV12-4; size: few; J: TRBJ2-7; D: -; length: 14; CDR3: CASSPTGPYYEQYF; DNA: TGTGCCAGCAGTCCGACAGGACCCTACTACGAGCAGTACTTC
V: TRBV7-9; size: -; J: TRBJ2-3; D: TRBD1; length: 14; CDR3: CASSSTGATDTQYF; DNA: TGTGCCAGCAGCTCGACAGGGGCAACAGATACGCAGTATTTT
V: TRBV5-1; size: many; J: TRBJ1-1; D: -; length: 15; CDR3: CASSPAELWNTEAFF; DNA: TGCGCCAGCAGCCCGGCGGAATTGTGGAACACTGAAGCTTTCTTT
V: TRBV20-1; size: few; J: TRBJ2-7; D: -; length: 17; CDR3: CSARKSQRRGGLYEQYF; DNA: TGCAGTGCTAGGAAGAGCCAGCGGCGAGGGGGACTTTACGAGCAGTACTTC
V: TRBV30; size: -; J: TRBJ1-4; D: -; length: 11; CDR3: CAWSEGQGLFF; DNA: TGTGCCTGGAGTGAAGGCCAGGGGCTGTTTTTT